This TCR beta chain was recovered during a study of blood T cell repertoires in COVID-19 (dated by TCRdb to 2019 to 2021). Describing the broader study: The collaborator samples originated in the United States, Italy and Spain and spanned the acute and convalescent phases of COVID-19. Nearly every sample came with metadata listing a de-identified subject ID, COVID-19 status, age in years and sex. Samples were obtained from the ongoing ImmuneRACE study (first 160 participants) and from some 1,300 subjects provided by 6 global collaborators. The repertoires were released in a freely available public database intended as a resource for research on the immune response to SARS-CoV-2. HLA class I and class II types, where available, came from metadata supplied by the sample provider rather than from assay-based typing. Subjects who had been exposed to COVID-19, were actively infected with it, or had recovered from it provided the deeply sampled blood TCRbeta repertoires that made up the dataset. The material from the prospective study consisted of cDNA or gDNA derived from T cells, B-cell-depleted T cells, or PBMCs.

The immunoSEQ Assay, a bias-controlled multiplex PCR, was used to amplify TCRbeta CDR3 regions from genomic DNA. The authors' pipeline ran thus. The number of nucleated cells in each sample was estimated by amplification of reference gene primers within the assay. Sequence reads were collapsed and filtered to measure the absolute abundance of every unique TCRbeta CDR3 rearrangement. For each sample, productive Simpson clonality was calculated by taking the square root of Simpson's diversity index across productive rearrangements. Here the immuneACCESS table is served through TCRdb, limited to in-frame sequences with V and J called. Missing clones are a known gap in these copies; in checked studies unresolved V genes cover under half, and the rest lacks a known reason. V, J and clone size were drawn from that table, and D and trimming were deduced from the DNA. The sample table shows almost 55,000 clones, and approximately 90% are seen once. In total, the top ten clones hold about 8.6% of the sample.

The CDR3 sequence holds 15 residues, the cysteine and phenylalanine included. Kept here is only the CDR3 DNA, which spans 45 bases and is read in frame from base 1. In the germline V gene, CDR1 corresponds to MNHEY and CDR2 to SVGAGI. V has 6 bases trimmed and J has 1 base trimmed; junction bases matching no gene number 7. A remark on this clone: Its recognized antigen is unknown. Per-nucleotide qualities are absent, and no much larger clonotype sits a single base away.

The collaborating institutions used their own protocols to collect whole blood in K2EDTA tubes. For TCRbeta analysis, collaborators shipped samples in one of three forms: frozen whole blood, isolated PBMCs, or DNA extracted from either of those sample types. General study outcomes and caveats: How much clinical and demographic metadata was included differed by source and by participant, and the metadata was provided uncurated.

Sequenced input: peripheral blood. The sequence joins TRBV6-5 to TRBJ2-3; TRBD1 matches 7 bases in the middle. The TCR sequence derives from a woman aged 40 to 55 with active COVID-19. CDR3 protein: CASRNRGSGTDTQYF. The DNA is TGTGCCAGCAGAAACAGGGGAAGTGGCACAGATACGCAGTATTTT.